This T cell receptor beta chain was obtained from a study of cytomegalovirus exposure and HLA in healthy donors. V lost 3 bases, J lost 5 bases, and 13 bases lay in between. This CDR3 has 14 amino acids. Germline V gene sequence: CDR1 KGHSH, CDR2 LQKENI. A multiplex PCR was run with 60 Vbeta primers and 13 Jbeta primers. Sequencing was performed with immunoSEQ multiplex PCR; in TCRdb, only in-frame clones are kept and a portion is missing. The data show 90,000 to 120,000 clones, 60% to 80% seen once. Worth noting for this clone: What it binds is unknown.

Findings of the study overall: HLA-A and HLA-B allele assignments for most subjects were reportedly predicted accurately using TCR beta sequences.

The sequence came from a man aged 18 to 29 in good health and CMV-seronegative. The material sequenced was PBMCs. This chain joins TRBV18 and TRBJ2-5, with a possible D match to TRBD1 (6 bases). The CDR3, as DNA: TGTGCCAGCTCACCGCTGGGACAATCCGAGACCCAGTACTTC. Protein: CASSPLGQSETQYF.